These 29 T cell receptor beta chains share one sample of origin, sequenced in a study of cytomegalovirus exposure and HLA in healthy donors. The PCR ran on 60 Vbeta and 13 Jbeta primers. Assay: immunoSEQ multiplex PCR; the TCRdb copy retains only in-frame clones and omits some. The sample contains over 150,000 clones, around three quarters of which appear only once. Input material: PBMCs. The receptors were gathered from a woman aged 40 to 50 in good health and CMV-seronegative.

This chain links TRBV2 with TRBJ1-2, with D perhaps TRBD1 (6 bases). The CDR3 length is 15 residues. The germline V and J ends were trimmed by 3 bases and 12 bases, with 23 bases remaining between them. In germline, CDR1 is SNHLY, CDR2 FYNNEI. CDR3 in DNA: TGTGCCAGCAGTGAGTTAGCCCCGGCACAGGGTGGGAACACCTTC. It translates to CASSELAPAQGGNTF.

J is TRBJ1-5 and V is TRBV2, with D perhaps matching TRBD1 (5 bases). The CDR3 is 16 residues long. V was cut by 2 bases and J by 4 bases, with 15 bases left in between. The germline V gene has CDR1 SNHLY and CDR2 FYNNEI. In nucleotides, the CDR3 is TGTGCCAGCAGTGAAATAGGGACTGCCCGGAATCAGCCCCAGCATTTT. It encodes CASSEIGTARNQPQHF.

The genes are TRBV28 and TRBJ1-2, with 9 nucleotides matching TRBD1. J lost 1 base, V lost 6 bases, and 9 bases had no gene match. The germline V gene has CDR1 MDHEN and CDR2 SYDVKM. There are 16 residues in the CDR3. The CDR3 region is CASSITGTGINYGYTF. The CDR3 DNA sequence: TGTGCCAGCAGCATCACCGGGACAGGGATTAACTATGGCTACACCTTC.

This sequence joins TRBV7-9 and TRBJ1-2; 8 bases line up with TRBD1. The ends lost 3 bases at V and 7 bases at J; junction bases unmatched: 7. CDR1 is SEHNR and CDR2 is FQNEAQ in the germline V gene (reference sequence). This CDR3 has 14 amino acids. The CDR3 reads CASSFGRGQGGYTF. The CDR3, as DNA: TGTGCCAGCAGCTTTGGCAGGGGGCAGGGTGGCTACACCTTC.

The CDR3 spells CASSPSRGAGGKTQYF. For the CDR3, the DNA is TGTGCCAGCAGCCCTAGCAGAGGGGCAGGGGGGAAGACCCAGTACTTC. The chain uses TRBV14 and TRBJ2-5; possible D gene TRBD1, 7 bases. Germline values: CDR1 SGHDN, CDR2 FVKESK. The V gene lost 4 bases and the J gene lost 6 bases, with 21 bases spanning the gap. The length of the CDR3 is 16 residues.

V usage is TRBV6-1 and J usage is TRBJ1-2; a possible D gene is TRBD1 (5 bases). Deletions cut 4 bases from V and 5 bases from J, with 17 bases between. Germline-derived CDR1 and CDR2 are MNHNS and SASEGT. The CDR3 contains 15 residues. CDR3 nucleotide sequence: TGTGCCAGCAGTGGACAGCCTCCTAAGGAGTATGGCTACACCTTC. It is translated as CASSGQPPKEYGYTF.

The chain uses TRBV10-3 and TRBJ2-3; 9 positions agree with TRBD2. Losses at the gene ends were 4 bases for V and 2 bases for J; bases not matched to a gene: 7. From germline, CDR1 is ENHRY and CDR2 SYGVKD. CDR3 length: 16 amino acids. The CDR3 nucleotides are TGTGCCATCAGTGGGGTGGCGGGGGGGCTCACAGATACGCAGTATTTT. As protein: CAISGVAGGLTDTQYF.

The chain employs TRBV5-1 and TRBJ1-4, with TRBD1 matching 9 bases. The CDR3 runs to 15 residues. J lost 2 bases, V lost 4 bases, and 3 bases had no gene match. Germline CDR1 reads SGHRS; CDR2 reads YFSETQ. CDR3 sequence (DNA): TGCGCCAGCAGCAGAGGACAGGGGACTAATGAAAAACTGTTTTTT. Protein: CASSRGQGTNEKLFF.

This sequence joins TRBV28 and TRBJ1-2; TRBD1 matches at 11 bases. J gave up 2 bases and V 6 bases, and 20 bases lay outside the gene matches. This CDR3 region has 20 residues. The germline V gene encodes CDR1 MDHEN and CDR2 SYDVKM. The CDR3 bases are TGTGCCAGCAGGACCGGGACAGGGGGAACCCGGGTATTCGGAAACTATGGCTACACCTTC. It specifies CASRTGTGGTRVFGNYGYTF.

The CDR3 loop reads CASSSLAGGSYEQYF. CDR3 coding DNA: TGTGCCAGCAGTAGTCTAGCGGGAGGTTCCTACGAGCAGTACTTC. The chain combines TRBV6-1 with TRBJ2-7, with TRBD2 identical over 11 bases. This CDR3 comprises 15 residues. The germline gives CDR1 MNHNS, CDR2 SASEGT. V lost 5 bases to trimming and J lost 1 base; unmatched junction nucleotides: 4.

This clone has more than one count but fewer than ten. This chain connects TRBV7-2 to TRBJ1-1; tentative D call: TRBD1 (6 bases). Trimming took 5 bases from V and 3 from J, leaving 16 bases between them. The CDR3 extends over 15 amino acids. Germline CDR1 SGHTA, CDR2 FQGNSA. DNA of the CDR3: TGTGCCAGCAGCCCACAAACAGGGATCGACACTGAAGCTTTCTTT. Its protein product is CASSPQTGIDTEAFF.

The V gene is TRBV25-1, the J gene TRBJ1-2, with D hard to call. The CDR3 sequence is 13 residues long. The V gene lost 2 bases and the J gene lost 3 bases, with 7 bases spanning the gap. In germline, CDR1 is MGHDK, CDR2 SYGVNS. CDR3 amino acids: CASSEGTDYGYTF. The CDR3 region has the DNA TGTGCCAGCAGTGAAGGAACAGACTATGGCTACACCTTC.

The chain uses TRBV11-2 and TRBJ1-2; D ambiguous. The V gene's germline CDR1 is SGHAT and CDR2 FQNNGV. V was shortened by 5 bases and J by 2 bases, with 12 bases between the two germline ends. The CDR3 runs to 14 residues. CDR3 in amino acids: CASSPNTKNYGYTF. The CDR3 region has the DNA TGTGCCAGCAGCCCGAACACTAAAAACTATGGCTACACCTTC.

This rearrangement joins TRBV6-5 to TRBJ2-7; D may be TRBD2 (6 bases). This CDR3 comprises 14 residues. Trimming removed 1 base from V and 1 base from J, with 8 bases in between. Germline V gene data show CDR1 as MNHEY and CDR2 as SVGAGI. CDR3 region: CASSYFGGSYEQYF. CDR3 nucleotide sequence: TGTGCCAGCAGTTACTTTGGGGGGTCCTACGAGCAGTACTTC.

The rearrangement uses TRBV7-9 and TRBJ1-1; 8 bases are shared with TRBD1. Germline assignment: CDR1 SEHNR and CDR2 FQNEAQ (reference sequence). There are 15 residues in the CDR3. V lost 4 bases and J lost 1; bases outside the gene matches: 5. CDR3 DNA sequence: TGTGCCAGCAGCTCGAACAGGGGGAGGAACACTGAAGCTTTCTTT. Its translation: CASSSNRGRNTEAFF.

The genes are TRBV10-2 and TRBJ1-1, with 8 bases identical to TRBD1. This CDR3 contains 16 residues. Germline CDR1 reads WSHSY; CDR2 reads SAAADI. With 6 bases clipped from V and 0 bases from J, the junction kept 9 bases outside the gene matches. CDR3 protein: CASRDRTGGVNTEAFF. CDR3 nucleotide sequence: TGCGCCAGCAGGGACCGAACAGGGGGGGTGAACACTGAAGCTTTCTTT.

The chain recombines TRBV7-2 with TRBJ2-7; D perhaps matches TRBD1 (6 bases). Trimming took 4 bases from V and 4 from J, leaving 11 bases between them. Germline V lookup: CDR1 SGHTA, CDR2 FQGNSA. The CDR3 is 13 residues long. CDR3 coding DNA: TGTGCCAGCAGCTCCAGGGGCTGGTACGAGCAGTACTTC. Its protein is CASSSRGWYEQYF. Full variable domain (remainder filled in from reference TRBV7-2 and TRBJ2-7): GAGVSQSPSNKVTEKGKDVELRCDPISGHTALYWYRQSLGQGLEFLIYFQGNSAPDKSGLPSDRFSAERTGGSVSTLTIQRTQQEDSAVYLCASSSRGWYEQYFGPGTRLTVT.

A few counts support this clone. The rearrangement joins TRBV30 to TRBJ1-1, with D perhaps TRBD1 (5 bases). This CDR3 has 13 amino acids. CDR1 is GTSNPN, CDR2 SVGIG, per germline (reference sequence). The germline V and J ends were trimmed by 7 bases and 0 bases, with 12 bases remaining between them. This CDR3 is CAYAGLLNTEAFF. In DNA, the CDR3 is TGTGCCTATGCAGGGCTCTTGAACACTGAAGCTTTCTTT.

This chain connects TRBV2 to TRBJ1-2; D ambiguous. Germline V gives CDR1 SNHLY, CDR2 FYNNEI. V dropped 11 bases and J dropped 7 bases, with 14 bases sitting between them. The CDR3 consists of 11 residues. CDR3 sequence: CALLTALGYTF. CDR3 in DNA: TGTGCCCTCCTCACAGCCCTTGGCTACACCTTC.

This chain connects TRBV7-6 to TRBJ1-5, with TRBD1 matching over 12 bases. This CDR3 has 16 amino acids. V shed 1 base, J shed 4 bases, and the junction held 2 bases outside the gene matches. The V gene's germline CDR1 is SGHVS and CDR2 FNYEAQ. DNA of the CDR3: TGTGCCAGCAGCTTAGGGGACAGGGGGCCGAATCAGCCCCAGCATTTT. This translates into CASSLGDRGPNQPQHF.

The V and J genes are TRBV11-2 and TRBJ2-7; possible D gene TRBD1, 6 bases. The V gene's germline CDR1 is SGHAT and CDR2 FQNNGV. The CDR3 has 15 residues. V shed 3 bases and J shed 0 bases, with 12 bases lying between them. In DNA form, the CDR3 reads TGTGCCAGCAGCTTTTCTGACAGGAGCTCCTACGAGCAGTACTTC. Translated: CASSFSDRSSYEQYF.

This chain uses TRBV28 with TRBJ1-3; tentative D call: TRBD1 (5 bases). The CDR3 runs 17 residues. V was cut by 5 bases and J by 3 bases, with 20 bases left in between. CDR1 is MDHEN and CDR2 is SYDVKM in the germline V gene. The CDR3 loop reads CASSTSAGRPFGNTIYF. In DNA form, the CDR3 reads TGTGCCAGCAGTACCAGCGCGGGACGGCCCTTTGGAAACACCATATATTTT.

The J gene is TRBJ2-7, the V gene TRBV6-5, with no clear D. CDR1 and CDR2 (germline): MNHEY, SVGAGI. V lost 6 bases and J 3 bases, leaving 6 bases between the germline ends. There are 11 residues in the CDR3. CDR3 coding DNA: TGTGCCAGCAGGCAGTACTACGAGCAGTACTTC. Its translation: CASRQYYEQYF.

V and J are TRBV9 and TRBJ2-3, with D unclear. This CDR3 region has 12 residues. Per germline, CDR1 SGDLS and CDR2 YYNGEE. Trimming stripped 2 bases from V and 3 bases from J, with 4 bases between. DNA of the CDR3: TGTGCCAGCAGCGTTCGGACAGATACGCAGTATTTT. Its protein product is CASSVRTDTQYF.

Concerning this clone: The CDR3 does not end in the conserved phenylalanine or tryptophan, so this is likely a read error. No DNA is shown, since the ends of the CDR3 on it are uncertain; the CDR3 is the one TCRdb lists. The chain combines TRBV5-6 with TRBJ2-4; TRBD1, the table's D call, lacks a check against the DNA. Both ends counted, the CDR3 spans 12 residues. Germline V gives CDR1 SGHDT, CDR2 YYEEEE. Here the CDR3 reads CASSLVRDKWCV.

Comments on this clone: Other DNA sequences of this sample code for an identical CDR3. The chain uses TRBV5-1 and TRBJ1-1, with 10 bases fitting TRBD1. Germline CDR1 is SGHRS and CDR2 is YFSETQ. This CDR3 is 14 amino acids long. The V and J ends lost 4 bases and 5 bases, in that order; junction bases with no gene match: 5. CDR3 bases: TGCGCCAGCAGCCTCGGACAGGGGGGGACTGAAGCTTTCTTT. It specifies CASSLGQGGTEAFF.

The chain is built from TRBV5-1 and TRBJ1-3; possibly TRBD1 for D (6 bases). Germline V gene lookup returns CDR1 SGHRS and CDR2 YFSETQ. The CDR3 runs 17 residues. Trimming took off 1 base at V and 0 bases at J, with 14 bases between the two ends. CDR3 region: CASSLWFQGPSGNTIYF. The CDR3 DNA reads TGCGCCAGCAGCTTGTGGTTCCAGGGGCCCTCTGGAAACACCATATATTTT.

The chain carries TRBV7-9 and TRBJ2-7; TRBD2 matches 10 bases. Per germline, CDR1 SEHNR and CDR2 FQNEAQ (reference sequence). CDR3 size: 17 residues. Unmatched junction bases numbered 13, after V lost 5 bases and J lost 3 bases. CDR3 sequence reads: CASSPRGGLASVYEQYF. DNA of the CDR3: TGTGCCAGCAGCCCGAGAGGGGGACTAGCGAGCGTCTACGAGCAGTACTTC.

The chain is built from TRBV28 and TRBJ1-2, with 8 positions matching TRBD1. This CDR3 spans 13 amino acids. The J segment lost 4 bases and the V segment lost 6 bases, leaving 4 bases of the junction unmatched. Germline values: CDR1 MDHEN, CDR2 SYDVKM. CDR3 sequence reads: CASRLTGGYGYTF. The CDR3 DNA sequence: TGTGCCAGCAGACTAACAGGGGGCTATGGCTACACCTTC.